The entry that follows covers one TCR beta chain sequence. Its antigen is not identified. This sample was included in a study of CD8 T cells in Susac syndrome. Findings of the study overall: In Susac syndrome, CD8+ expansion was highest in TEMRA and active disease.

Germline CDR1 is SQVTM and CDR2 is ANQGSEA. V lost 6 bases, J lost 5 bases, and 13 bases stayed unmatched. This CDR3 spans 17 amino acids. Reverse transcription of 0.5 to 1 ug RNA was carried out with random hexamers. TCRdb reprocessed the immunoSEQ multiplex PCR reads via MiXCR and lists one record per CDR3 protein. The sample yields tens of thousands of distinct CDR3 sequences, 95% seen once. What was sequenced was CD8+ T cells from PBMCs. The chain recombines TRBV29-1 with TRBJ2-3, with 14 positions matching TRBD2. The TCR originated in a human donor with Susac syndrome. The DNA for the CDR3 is TGCAGCGTAAAAGGCGGGACTAGCGGGAGTAAGGTAGATACGCAGTATTTT. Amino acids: CSVKGGTSGSKVDTQYF.